The T cell receptor beta chain described here comes from a study of vaccination and CD4 T cells after COVID-19. The V end lost 3 bases, the J end lost 7 bases, and 16 bases lay between the germline ends. Germline V lookup: CDR1 DFQATT, CDR2 SNEGSKA (reference sequence). CDR3 length equals 13 residues. As to treatment: approximately nine-day PBMC culture with coronavirus spike peptide pools or control peptides (ViraFEST assay). Remarks on this clonotype: The antigen is undetermined.

An Oncomine TCR Beta short-read assay was used to sequence the DNA from cultured CD4+ T cells. TCRdb recomputed calls from the PCR reads with MiXCR, one row per CDR3 protein. In the table there are more than 15,000 distinct CDR3 sequences, under 30% of which are singletons. J is TRBJ2-7 and V is TRBV20-1, with a possible D match to TRBD2 (6 bases). The source is a human donor with COVID-19. Specimen: cultured CD4+ T cells from blood. The CDR3 bases are TGCAGTGCTAGGCGCCCGGGGGTGGGTGAGCAGTACTTC. Its protein is CSARRPGVGEQYF.